Below, one T cell receptor beta chain is given with its context. Its specificity is unknown. The listed genes are named as in mouse. The read ends 1 residue shy of where the CDR3 ends; the end is completed using the germline J gene. Sequencing of TCRbeta CDR3 at survey depth gave sequences and template counts. Measured with immunoSEQ multiplex PCR; TCRdb has only the in-frame clones, and not every one. The profile shows approximately 47,000 clones, 73% of them singletons. The source of the sample is a study of tissue T cells after allogeneic stem cell transplantation. General study findings and limits: Across patients, clones rarely overlapped, yet motif clusters were shared tissue-specifically. The patient cohort was small and clinically heterogeneous, with limited sampling depth.

V trimming: 6 bases; J trimming: 2 bases; junction bases outside the gene matches: 6. Germline CDR1 and CDR2: GFQATS and STVNSAI. The CDR3 runs 13 residues. This TCR derives from a pool of C57BL/6 mice in good health. V is TRBV20 and J is TRBJ1-2, with TRBD1 matching over 7 bases. Sequences were obtained from sorted cells pooled from one or two spleens. The sequenced part of the CDR3 DNA is TGTGGTGCCTACAGGGGAGAGAACTCCGACTACACC. Its translation is CGAYRGENSDYT. The whole CDR3 reads CGAYRGENSDYTF.